The clone carrying this TCR beta chain was seen only a few times. Its antigen is unknown. A second roughly 6 to 11 cycle PCR used barcoded and J-beta primers. TCRdb called the 5' RACE reads again in MiXCR, with one record for every CDR3 protein. The sample holds hundreds of thousands of distinct CDR3 sequences, under 40% seen once. This sample is part of a study of blood T cells in healthy people across ages. Turning to the study itself: Roughly one uniquely barcoded beta molecule per two T cells was captured. General observations from the study: Both naive CD4+ cell counts and diversity were greater in long-lived donors than in aged donors. Higher naive T cell percentage went strongly together with higher TCR beta diversity.

This CDR3 has 15 amino acids. CDR1 is SGHVS, CDR2 FQNEAQ, per germline. The V end was cut by 3 bases, the J end by 2 bases, with 13 bases between. This TCR came from a man in his late teens or twenties in good health. The sequenced material came from blood. This sequence joins TRBV7-8 and TRBJ1-1; a possible D gene is TRBD1 (5 bases). CDR3 residues: CASSFSGPSNTEAFF. In DNA, the CDR3 is TGTGCCAGCAGCTTCTCGGGACCGAGCAACACTGAAGCTTTCTTT.